The 26 T cell receptor beta chains below come from one sample, sequenced in a study of T cells expressing NK-cell markers. Reanalyzing the 5' RACE reads, TCRdb keeps one entry per CDR3 protein, without DNA. This sample's table has about 300,000 distinct CDR3 sequences. Specimen: blood T cells: a sorted CD56 or NKG2C T cell subset, CD4+ or CD8+ T cells, or bulk PBMC T cells (not recorded which). These receptors were obtained from a woman between 18 and 70 years old in good health.

The chain recombines TRBV20-1 with TRBJ2-1; without DNA, the TCRdb call of TRBD1 cannot be checked. Germline V gene data show CDR1 as DFQATT and CDR2 as SNEGSKA (reference sequence). This CDR3 comprises 18 residues. The CDR3 spells CSARELSGTVRARNEQFF.

This chain uses TRBV24-1 with TRBJ2-1. This CDR3 is 16 amino acids long. Germline V gene data show CDR1 as KGHDR and CDR2 as SFDVKD. The chain's CDR3 is CATSDQGRSSYNEQFF.

The chain recombines TRBV11-2 with TRBJ2-2; as DNA is missing, the TRBD2 call by TCRdb cannot be tested. The CDR3 consists of 15 residues. From germline, CDR1 is SGHAT and CDR2 FQNNGV. CDR3 residues: CASRGLTAVAGELFF.

The chain couples TRBV27 to TRBJ1-1. Germline CDR1 reads MNHEY; CDR2 reads SMNVEV (reference sequence). The CDR3 runs 14 residues. The CDR3 spells CASRVSTLNTEAFF.

The chain joins TRBV29-1 to TRBJ2-1; TCRdb selects TRBD2, and the lack of DNA leaves this call unchecked. CDR1 SQVTM and CDR2 ANQGSEA come from the germline V gene. There are 16 residues in the CDR3. The CDR3 reads CSVVPSGIVSYNEQFF.

V is TRBV5-1 and J is TRBJ1-2; absent DNA, TCRdb's TRBD1 call cannot be checked. Germline V gene lookup returns CDR1 SGHRS and CDR2 YFSETQ. This CDR3 has 14 amino acids. The CDR3 here is CASSLTDRVYGYTF.

The chain has TRBV12-3 or TRBV12-4 and TRBJ1-1. The CDR3 sequence is 17 residues long. The chain's CDR3 is CASNGNRPARAYTEAFF.

The gene calls are TRBV3-1 and TRBJ1-6; TCRdb indicates TRBD1, and absent DNA this call remains unverified. The CDR3 consists of 14 residues. From germline, CDR1 is LGHDT and CDR2 YNNKEL (reference sequence). The CDR3 sequence: CASSQAEQARPLHF.

The CDR3 reads CATSIPTVMWPQHF. V gene TRBV15 combines with J gene TRBJ1-5; checking the TCRdb D call of TRBD1 is not possible without DNA. This CDR3 region has 14 residues. Germline V gene lookup returns CDR1 LNHNV and CDR2 YYDKDF (reference sequence).

The chain links TRBV20-1 to TRBJ2-7. The CDR3 covers 13 residues. Germline V CDR1 and CDR2: DFQATT, SNEGSKA (reference sequence). The CDR3 spells CSASNGSTHEQYF.

The genes are TRBV6-1 and TRBJ1-5; TCRdb's D call of TRBD1 is untestable without DNA. Germline V gene sequence: CDR1 MNHNS, CDR2 SASEGT. The CDR3 extends over 14 amino acids. The CDR3 loop is CASSPRDINQPQHF.

The chain combines TRBV20-1 with TRBJ2-5. The CDR3 has 14 amino acids. Germline V gene sequence: CDR1 DFQATT, CDR2 SNEGSKA (reference sequence). This CDR3 reads CSALLGRREETQYF.

The chain uses TRBV12-3 or TRBV12-4 and TRBJ2-7; TCRdb outputs TRBD1, but without DNA this stays unchecked. This CDR3 has 13 amino acids. The CDR3 is CASSFRGVYEQYF.

The chain combines TRBV10-3 with TRBJ1-5. This CDR3 spans 13 amino acids. CDR1 and CDR2 (germline): ENHRY, SYGVKD. The CDR3 protein is CAIPEGSNQPQHF.

The gene calls are TRBV21-1 and TRBJ1-3; the D call from TCRdb, TRBD1, cannot be confirmed without DNA. TRBV21-1 constitutes a pseudogene. CDR3 size: 16 residues. The CDR3 sequence is CASSSTGTRSGNTIYF.

The CDR3 protein is CASSSGSTLAQFF. The chain has TRBV28 and TRBJ2-1. Germline V CDR1 and CDR2: MDHEN, SYDVKM. The CDR3 runs to 13 residues.

The V gene is TRBV9, the J gene TRBJ1-6; TCRdb picks TRBD1, but there is no DNA to check that call. CDR1 is SGDLS, CDR2 YYNGEE, per germline. This CDR3 is built from 14 residues. The CDR3 spells CASSVTGQNSPLHF.

The CDR3 here is CASSQARRDILYEQYF. The rearrangement uses TRBV3-1 and TRBJ2-7; the D call from TCRdb, TRBD1, cannot be confirmed without DNA. The CDR3 covers 16 residues. Germline V gene data show CDR1 as LGHDT and CDR2 as YNNKEL (reference sequence).

The J gene is TRBJ2-3, the V gene TRBV5-1. The CDR3 loop spans 12 amino acids. CDR1 and CDR2 from the germline V gene are SGHRS and YFSETQ. CDR3 protein: CASRVDTDTQYF. The complete variable domain, with remaining parts taken from reference TRBV5-1 and TRBJ2-3, reads KAGVTQTPRYLIKTRGQQVTLSCSPISGHRSVSWYQQTPGQGLQFLFEYFSETQRNKGNFPGRFSGRQFSNSRSEMNVSTLELGDSALYLCASRVDTDTQYFGPGTRLTVL.

V usage is TRBV6-5 and J usage is TRBJ2-7. Per the germline V gene, CDR1 is MNHEY and CDR2 is SVGAGI. The CDR3 covers 12 residues. Here the CDR3 reads CASSYDGYEQYF.

The V gene is TRBV29-1, the J gene TRBJ2-7; without DNA, the TCRdb call of TRBD2 cannot be checked. Germline CDR1 is SQVTM and CDR2 is ANQGSEA. This CDR3 has 14 amino acids. CDR3 sequence reads: CSGSTRGWPYEQYF.

The chain combines TRBV7-6 with TRBJ2-7; TCRdb calls TRBD1, which cannot be checked without DNA. The CDR3 sequence is 14 residues long. The V gene's germline CDR1 is SGHVS and CDR2 FNYEAQ. The CDR3 here is CASSRMTGAGEQYF.

V gene TRBV19 combines with J gene TRBJ2-1; without DNA, the TCRdb call of TRBD2 cannot be checked. The germline V gene has CDR1 LNHDA and CDR2 SQIVND (reference sequence). The CDR3 has 19 amino acids. This CDR3 reads CASSIGAGSGRARYNEQFF. Filled out from reference TRBV19 and TRBJ2-1, the complete variable domain reads DGGITQSPKYLFRKEGQNVTLSCEQNLNHDAMYWYRQDPGQGLRLIYYSQIVNDFQKGDIAEGYSVSREKKESFPLTVTSAQKNPTAFYLCASSIGAGSGRARYNEQFFGPGTRLTVL.

The chain links TRBV20-1 to TRBJ1-6. The germline CDR1 and CDR2 sequences are DFQATT and SNEGSKA (reference sequence). The CDR3 runs 13 residues. The CDR3 reads CSALYSYNSPLHF.

The V gene is TRBV5-5, the J gene TRBJ2-3. CDR1 is SGHKS, CDR2 YYEKEE, per germline (reference sequence). The CDR3 is 12 residues long. CDR3 loop: CASRLMWDTQYF.

This chain links TRBV2 with TRBJ2-7; TCRdb's D call of TRBD1 is untestable without DNA. The CDR3 contains 15 residues. From germline, CDR1 is SNHLY and CDR2 FYNNEI. The CDR3 is CASSETGWRGYEQYF.